A selection of T cell receptor beta chains follows, all from one sample in a study of T cell responses to AZD1222 COVID-19 vaccine. Only in-frame clones appear in the TCRdb table, and some are missing; sequencing was by immunoSEQ multiplex PCR. The profile covers about 85,000 clones, with 85% to 90% appearing a single time and roughly 7.7% taken by the ten largest. Sample: peripheral blood, taken on day 0 of AZD1222 vaccination. The source of these receptors is an adult in good health. Both conserved end residues are part of each CDR3. Fields, in order: clone size, V gene, J gene, D gene, CDR3 DNA, CDR3 protein. D genes are given only for firm matches. Where a row states a size, it is once, few, many or the class of an expanded clone; other rows omit it.

clone size: NA
V gene: TRBV19
J gene: TRBJ2-1
D gene: TRBD2
CDR3 DNA: TGTGCCAGTATGAGGGGACTAGCGGGCACCTACAATGAGCAGTTCTTC
CDR3 protein: CASMRGLAGTYNEQFF

clone size: NA
V gene: TRBV27
J gene: TRBJ1-1
D gene: NA
CDR3 DNA: TGTGCCAGCACCCCGCGATCTGGGGGTGAAGCTTTCTTT
CDR3 protein: CASTPRSGGEAFF

clone size: NA
V gene: TRBV27
J gene: TRBJ1-6
D gene: NA
CDR3 DNA: TGTGCCAGCAGTTTAATTCCATTAACTTATAATTCACCCCTCCACTTT
CDR3 protein: CASSLIPLTYNSPLHF

clone size: NA
V gene: TRBV19
J gene: TRBJ2-3
D gene: TRBD2
CDR3 DNA: TGTGCCAGTAGTATAGCCCGGGGGGGGCCCGCAGATACGCAGTATTTT
CDR3 protein: CASSIARGGPADTQYF

clone size: NA
V gene: TRBV9
J gene: TRBJ2-1
D gene: NA
CDR3 DNA: TGTGCCAGCAGCCCACTAGTCTCCTACAATGAGCAGTTCTTC
CDR3 protein: CASSPLVSYNEQFF

clone size: NA
V gene: TRBV27
J gene: TRBJ1-2
D gene: TRBD1
CDR3 DNA: TGTGCCAGCACCACGTCCGGGGGGACAGGGTTCTATGGCTACACCTTC
CDR3 protein: CASTTSGGTGFYGYTF

clone size: NA
V gene: TRBV7-8
J gene: TRBJ1-5
D gene: NA
CDR3 DNA: TGTGCCAGCAGCCCGACAGTCAATCGGCCCCAGCATTTT
CDR3 protein: CASSPTVNRPQHF

clone size: NA
V gene: TRBV9
J gene: TRBJ2-1
D gene: TRBD1
CDR3 DNA: TGTGCCAGCAGCCCGATGCCGGGACAGAAGAATGAGCAGTTCTTC
CDR3 protein: CASSPMPGQKNEQFF

clone size: NA
V gene: TRBV6-2/TRBV6-3
J gene: TRBJ1-5
D gene: NA
CDR3 DNA: TGTGCCAGCAGCGAGGCGGGGGACTGGCCCCAGCATTTT
CDR3 protein: CASSEAGDWPQHF

clone size: NA
V gene: TRBV18
J gene: TRBJ1-1
D gene: NA
CDR3 DNA: TGTGCCAGCTCACCCCCCCAGGGAGGCCCTGAAGCTTTCTTT
CDR3 protein: CASSPPQGGPEAFF

clone size: NA
V gene: TRBV20-1
J gene: TRBJ2-5
D gene: TRBD2
CDR3 DNA: TGCAGTGCTAGTCTGTCTAGCGGGAACCAAGAGACCCAGTACTTC
CDR3 protein: CSASLSSGNQETQYF

clone size: NA
V gene: TRBV4-1
J gene: TRBJ1-6
D gene: TRBD1
CDR3 DNA: TGCGCCAGCAGCCAAGAACAGGGGGCAAGTGGGAATTCACCCCTCCACTTT
CDR3 protein: CASSQEQGASGNSPLHF

clone size: NA
V gene: TRBV15
J gene: TRBJ1-6
D gene: NA
CDR3 DNA: TGTGCCACCAGCAGACCCAGCGGGAATAATTCACCCCTCCACTTT
CDR3 protein: CATSRPSGNNSPLHF

clone size: NA
V gene: TRBV28
J gene: TRBJ1-5
D gene: TRBD1
CDR3 DNA: TGTGCCAGCAGCAGGGGGCTCAATCAGCCCCAGCATTTT
CDR3 protein: CASSRGLNQPQHF

clone size: NA
V gene: TRBV6-5
J gene: TRBJ1-5
D gene: NA
CDR3 DNA: TGTGCCAGCAACCCCGGGGATACTCAGCCCCAGCATTTT
CDR3 protein: CASNPGDTQPQHF

clone size: NA
V gene: TRBV5-5
J gene: TRBJ1-1
D gene: NA
CDR3 DNA: TGTGCCAGCATGTCGTACAGGGACGACTCTGAAGCTTTCTTT
CDR3 protein: CASMSYRDDSEAFF

clone size: once
V gene: TRBV5-1
J gene: TRBJ2-7
D gene: TRBD1
CDR3 DNA: TGCGCCAGCGGCCCAGGACAGGGCAACGAGCAGTACTTC
CDR3 protein: CASGPGQGNEQYF

clone size: NA
V gene: TRBV4-1
J gene: TRBJ2-3
D gene: TRBD2
CDR3 DNA: TGCGCCAGCAGCCAAGTAACGGGACTAGCGGGGGCCTTTACGCGCACAGATACGCAGTATTTT
CDR3 protein: CASSQVTGLAGAFTRTDTQYF

clone size: NA
V gene: TRBV7-9
J gene: TRBJ1-6
D gene: NA
CDR3 DNA: TGTGCCAGCAGCCCGCAAGTAGGATCACCCCTCCACTTT
CDR3 protein: CASSPQVGSPLHF

clone size: NA
V gene: TRBV6-1
J gene: TRBJ1-1
D gene: NA
CDR3 DNA: TGTGCCAGCAGTGAAGCGGGCCGACTTAGAATGAACACTGAAGCTTTCTTT
CDR3 protein: CASSEAGRLRMNTEAFF

clone size: NA
V gene: TRBV19
J gene: TRBJ1-5
D gene: NA
CDR3 DNA: TGTGCCAGTAGTCAGGACGCAGGGCGGAATCAGCCCCAGCATTTT
CDR3 protein: CASSQDAGRNQPQHF

clone size: NA
V gene: TRBV27
J gene: TRBJ1-1
D gene: TRBD1
CDR3 DNA: TGTGCCAGCAGTTCGCACAGGACAGGGGAAGTGAGCACTGAAGCTTTCTTT
CDR3 protein: CASSSHRTGEVSTEAFF